This T cell receptor (beta chain) comes out of a study of blood T cells in healthy people across ages. CDR1 is DFQATT, CDR2 SNEGSKA, per germline (reference sequence). This CDR3 contains 14 residues. Deletions cut 0 bases from V and 7 bases from J, with 12 bases between. A second PCR of 7 to 11 cycles used a sample-barcoded 5' primer and a J-beta primer mix. MiXCR, run by TCRdb on the 5' RACE reads, gives a single entry per CDR3 protein. The sample shows 550,000 to 750,000 distinct CDR3 sequences, approximately 21% of them seen only once. Sequences were obtained from blood. This chain uses TRBV20-1 with TRBJ1-4; perhaps TRBD1 as D (6 bases). This TCR came from a man aged 65 to 79 in good health. The chain's CDR3 is CSARETGVSEKLFF. The CDR3 DNA reads as TGCAGTGCTAGAGAGACAGGTGTCTCTGAAAAACTGTTTTTT.